What follows are 22 T cell receptor beta chains derived from one specimen sequenced in a study of T cells after yellow fever vaccination. TCRdb re-analysed the 5' RACE reads in MiXCR, keeping a single row per CDR3 protein. The sample has hundreds of thousands of distinct CDR3 sequences, over 5% seen once. This specimen was PBMCs, taken 5 days after the yellow fever booster vaccination. Every receptor here comes from a man younger than 45 who received the YFV17D yellow fever vaccine.

This chain uses TRBV20-1 with TRBJ1-1; 10 bases line up with TRBD1. The CDR3 consists of 15 residues. Germline V gene lookup returns CDR1 DFQATT and CDR2 SNEGSKA (reference sequence). With V trimmed by 5 bases and J by 1 base, 7 bases remained unmatched. The CDR3 protein is CSASTGGNTNTEAFF. The CDR3 DNA is TGCAGTGCTTCGACAGGGGGCAATACGAACACTGAAGCTTTCTTT.

The genes are TRBV19 and TRBJ2-6; D is uncertain. The V gene lost 6 bases and the J gene lost 4 bases, with 19 bases spanning the gap. There are 17 residues in the CDR3. Germline lookup yields CDR1 LNHDA and CDR2 SQIVND (reference sequence). CDR3 in DNA: TGTGCCAGTAGATTGTCCGGGCCCTCGACAGGGGCCAACGTCCTGACTTTC. Its protein product is CASRLSGPSTGANVLTF.

This clonotype has only a few counts. CDR3 amino acids: CSASPAVVELANTIYF. CDR3 in DNA: TGCAGTGCTAGTCCCGCGGTGGTCGAGCTCGCCAACACCATATATTTT. The chain recombines TRBV20-1 with TRBJ1-3; D unclear. The germline V and J ends were trimmed by 3 bases and 7 bases, with 22 bases remaining between them. Germline lookup yields CDR1 DFQATT and CDR2 SNEGSKA (reference sequence). The CDR3 has 16 amino acids.

This clonotype was found many times. The V and J genes are TRBV6-6 and TRBJ2-1, with D unresolved. Between the trimmed V and J ends, which lost 6 bases and 9 bases, there was a span of 12 bases. This CDR3 region has 12 residues. The germline gives CDR1 MNHNY, CDR2 SVGAGI (reference sequence). The CDR3 spells CASSLSSAEQFF. The CDR3 DNA follows: TGTGCCAGCAGCCTCTCCAGCGCTGAGCAGTTCTTC.

This chain links TRBV3-1 with TRBJ2-7; 14 bases are a match to TRBD2. This CDR3 has 15 residues. The trim removed 5 bases at V and 6 bases at J, leaving 6 bases unmatched. Germline V gives CDR1 LGHDT, CDR2 YNNKEL (reference sequence). CDR3 region: CASSSPGLAGAEQYF. The CDR3 nucleotides read TGTGCCAGCAGCAGCCCGGGACTAGCGGGAGCCGAGCAGTACTTC.

As DNA, the CDR3 is TGTGCCAGCGGCGGGATCCCCTACGAGCAGTACTTC. Its protein product is CASGGIPYEQYF. The gene calls are TRBV3-1 and TRBJ2-7; the D gene is possibly TRBD2 (6 bases). The V and J ends lost 8 bases and 2 bases respectively, with 10 bases between them. This CDR3 contains 12 residues. Germline CDR1 is LGHDT and CDR2 is YNNKEL (reference sequence).

This clonotype showed up just a few times. The chain is built from TRBV20-1 and TRBJ2-7; TRBD1 matches 10 bases. The V gene end was trimmed by 5 bases and the J gene end by 6 bases; junction bases not matched to a gene: 10. This CDR3 is built from 14 residues. CDR1 is DFQATT, CDR2 SNEGSKA, per germline (reference sequence). CDR3 amino acids: CSAPPGTGVAEQYF. In DNA form, the CDR3 reads TGCAGTGCTCCTCCCGGGACAGGGGTCGCCGAGCAGTACTTC.

The rearrangement uses TRBV12-3 or TRBV12-4 and TRBJ2-1; 7 bases match TRBD1. Trimming cost V 6 bases and J 2 bases; bases outside gene matches: 4. The CDR3 totals 14 residues. The CDR3 sequence is CASRIGTAYNEQFF. The CDR3 DNA follows: TGTGCCAGCAGGATCGGGACAGCCTACAATGAGCAGTTCTTC.

The rearrangement joins TRBV18 to TRBJ2-1; 9 bases match TRBD1. V trimming: 4 bases; J trimming: 6 bases; junction bases outside the gene matches: 7. Germline loops: CDR1 KGHSH, CDR2 LQKENI. The CDR3 has 15 residues. The CDR3 protein is CASSRILTGGNEQFF. In DNA form, the CDR3 reads TGTGCCAGCTCACGAATACTGACAGGGGGCAATGAGCAGTTCTTC.

This clonotype was seen repeatedly, ten times or more. The rearrangement joins TRBV5-1 to TRBJ2-1, with TRBD2 matching over 7 bases. The length of the CDR3 is 14 residues. V was clipped by 4 bases and J by 5 bases; unmatched bases: 6. Per the germline V gene, CDR1 is SGHRS and CDR2 is YFSETQ. The CDR3 sequence is CASSEGTTNNEQFF. CDR3 bases: TGCGCCAGCAGCGAAGGGACTACCAACAATGAGCAGTTCTTC.

This clonotype was counted a few times. The chain carries TRBV7-7 and TRBJ2-1; the match to TRBD1 covers 9 bases. Losses at the gene ends were 6 bases for V and 7 bases for J; bases not matched to a gene: 16. This CDR3 is built from 17 residues. CDR1 and CDR2 (germline): SSHAT, FNYEAQ (reference sequence). CDR3 DNA: TGTGCCAGCAGTTTACTACAGGGGGCCACCCATGGTAATGAGCAGTTCTTC. This encodes CASSLLQGATHGNEQFF.

This clonotype was observed at least ten times. The J gene is TRBJ2-6, the V gene TRBV4-3, with D unresolved. The V and J ends lost 4 bases and 0 bases respectively, with 19 bases between them. Germline V gene sequence: CDR1 LGHNA, CDR2 YSLEER. This CDR3 is built from 19 residues. The CDR3 loop reads CASSPLDPLPGSGANVLTF. CDR3 nucleotide sequence: TGCGCCAGCAGCCCCCTCGACCCGCTACCCGGCTCTGGGGCCAACGTCCTGACTTTC.

The count of this clonotype is one. A much larger clone sits a single nucleotide away, making a read error possible. The rearrangement links TRBV12-3 or TRBV12-4 to TRBJ2-7; D remains ambiguous. V was clipped by 3 bases and J by 8 bases, with 14 bases between them. This CDR3 is 13 amino acids long. This chain's CDR3 is CASSLELDHKQYF. DNA of the CDR3: TGTGCCAGCAGTTTGGAGCTGGACCACAAGCAGTACTTC.

This clonotype has more than one count but fewer than ten. The J gene is TRBJ2-1, the V gene TRBV20-1; no reliable D call. The CDR3 runs 12 residues. From germline, CDR1 is DFQATT and CDR2 SNEGSKA (reference sequence). V was pared by 2 bases and J by 10 bases, with 12 bases between. CDR3 in amino acids: CSARIGYFEQFF. For the CDR3, the DNA is TGCAGTGCTAGAATCGGCTATTTCGAGCAGTTCTTC.

Notes on this clonotype: At one boundary the junction diverges from the germline segment, which might be a read error. This rearrangement joins TRBV12-3 or TRBV12-4 to TRBJ1-5, with D possibly being TRBD1 (5 bases). This CDR3 is built from 14 residues. The CDR3, as DNA: TGTGCCAGCGGTTTAGCGACAGTTAATCAGCCCCAGCATTTT. Its protein is CASGLATVNQPQHF.

This clonotype turned up a few times. The V call is TRBV27, the J call TRBJ2-1; D is undetermined. Per the germline V gene, CDR1 is MNHEY and CDR2 is SMNVEV (reference sequence). V was clipped by 5 bases and J by 4 bases, with 18 bases between them. The length of the CDR3 is 16 residues. CDR3: CASSKQFERSYNEQFF. The CDR3, as DNA: TGTGCCAGCAGTAAACAATTTGAACGCTCATACAATGAGCAGTTCTTC.

This clonotype has only a few counts. V and J are TRBV7-2 and TRBJ2-1; no clear D gene. This CDR3 comprises 13 residues. Germline lookup yields CDR1 SGHTA and CDR2 FQGNSA. Trimming took 5 bases from V and 8 from J, leaving 13 bases between them. The chain's CDR3 is CASSLRYRDEQFF. CDR3 nucleotides: TGTGCCAGCAGCCTAAGGTATAGGGATGAGCAGTTCTTC. Full variable domain (outside the CDR3, taken from reference TRBV7-2 and TRBJ2-1): GAGVSQSPSNKVTEKGKDVELRCDPISGHTALYWYRQSLGQGLEFLIYFQGNSAPDKSGLPSDRFSAERTGGSVSTLTIQRTQQEDSAVYLCASSLRYRDEQFFGPGTRLTVL.

The CDR3 nucleotides are TGCGCCAGCAGCTTTAGTTCAGCAGATACGCAGTATTTT. It translates to CASSFSSADTQYF. The V and J genes are TRBV5-1 and TRBJ2-3; D is unresolved. This CDR3 has 13 amino acids. Germline V gives CDR1 SGHRS, CDR2 YFSETQ. V was shortened by 2 bases and J by 4 bases, with 8 bases between the two germline ends.

This clonotype has at least ten counts. This chain joins TRBV5-1 and TRBJ2-3; D is ambiguous. CDR1 and CDR2 (germline): SGHRS, YFSETQ. With 0 bases removed from V and 6 bases from J, the gap between germline ends came to 11 bases. CDR3 length: 14 residues. CDR3 sequence reads: CASSLARVADTQYF. For the CDR3, the DNA is TGCGCCAGCAGCTTGGCACGCGTTGCCGATACGCAGTATTTT. The full variable domain, with the rest looked up from reference TRBV5-1 and TRBJ2-3, is KAGVTQTPRYLIKTRGQQVTLSCSPISGHRSVSWYQQTPGQGLQFLFEYFSETQRNKGNFPGRFSGRQFSNSRSEMNVSTLELGDSALYLCASSLARVADTQYFGPGTRLTVL.

This clonotype was seen more than once but under ten times. The gene calls are TRBV19 and TRBJ1-2; the match to TRBD1 covers 8 bases. V lost 5 bases to trimming and J lost 2 bases; unmatched junction nucleotides: 7. The CDR3 length is 15 residues. In germline, CDR1 is LNHDA, CDR2 SQIVND (reference sequence). The DNA of the CDR3 is TGTGCCAGTAGTCTTTCGGACAGGGCCAACTATGGCTACACCTTC. Its translation: CASSLSDRANYGYTF.

This clonotype was seen more than once but under ten times. The chain is built from TRBV15 and TRBJ2-7; 14 positions agree with TRBD2. After removal of 3 bases from V and 2 bases from J, the junction contained 9 bases not matched to a gene. The length of the CDR3 is 18 residues. Germline CDR1 reads LNHNV; CDR2 reads YYDKDF (reference sequence). CDR3 protein: CATSSPGTSGSLPYEQYF. Written as DNA, the CDR3 is TGTGCCACCAGCAGTCCCGGGACTAGCGGGAGCCTTCCCTACGAGCAGTACTTC.

In its sample, this clonotype was seen a few times. The chain carries TRBV28 and TRBJ2-7; D unresolved. Germline CDR1 is MDHEN and CDR2 is SYDVKM. V lost 3 bases and J 2 bases, leaving 5 bases between the germline ends. CDR3 length: 12 amino acids. CDR3 nucleotide sequence: TGTGCCAGCAGTTTGCCGGCCTACGAGCAGTACTTC. It specifies CASSLPAYEQYF. Full variable domain (missing parts from reference TRBV28 and TRBJ2-7): DVKVTQSSRYLVKRTGEKVFLECVQDMDHENMFWYRQDPGLGLRLIYFSYDVKMKEKGDIPEGYSVSREKKERFSLILESASTNQTSMYLCASSLPAYEQYFGPGTRLTVT.